Listed below are T cell receptor beta chains from one sample, sequenced in a study of CD8+ T cells in alopecia areata. Data came from immunoSEQ multiplex PCR; TCRdb stores just in-frame clones and leaves some out. The repertoire holds about 120,000 clones, with about 50% as singletons. Source: CD4+ T cells sorted from blood, taken at week 4, from a patient treated with tofacitinib. Source of these receptors: a human donor with alopecia areata. CDR3s include the opening cysteine and the closing phenylalanine or tryptophan. D genes are given only for firm matches. Expanded clones get a size class; other rows say once, few or many, or leave the size out.

d_call j_call v_call clone_size cdr3_aa cdr3_nt
- TRBJ2-1 TRBV6-5 - CATRLGRHNEQFF TGTGCCACCCGACTTGGGAGGCATAATGAGCAGTTCTTC
- TRBJ2-3 TRBV4-2 - CASSLGQTSTDTQYF TGTGCCAGCAGCCTTGGACAGACTAGCACAGATACGCAGTATTTT
TRBD2 TRBJ2-3 TRBV6-1 - CASSGVTVGLALATQYF TGTGCCAGCAGTGGGGTCACGGTCGGACTAGCGTTGGCTACGCAGTATTTT
- TRBJ2-1 TRBV7-3 - CASSLLNEQFF TGTGCCAGCAGCTTACTAAATGAGCAGTTCTTC
- TRBJ2-7 TRBV29-1 - CSVGGGPEQYF TGCAGCGTTGGTGGGGGGCCCGAGCAGTACTTC
- TRBJ1-1 TRBV5-4 - CASSLDGMNTEAFF TGTGCCAGCAGCTTGGACGGGATGAACACTGAAGCTTTCTTT
TRBD1 TRBJ2-6 TRBV5-4 - CASSLIGTGNSGANVLTF TGTGCCAGCAGCTTAATCGGGACAGGCAACTCTGGGGCCAACGTCCTGACTTTC
- TRBJ2-7 TRBV9 - CASSVDPRSPFYEQYF TGTGCCAGCAGCGTAGACCCCCGATCCCCCTTCTACGAGCAGTACTTC
- TRBJ2-7 TRBV29-1 - CSVEDRTTPYEQYF TGCAGCGTTGAAGATAGGACGACCCCCTACGAGCAGTACTTC
TRBD2 TRBJ2-4 TRBV27 - CASRSLAGVQYF TGTGCCAGCAGATCACTAGCGGGGGTTCAGTACTTC
TRBD1 TRBJ1-1 TRBV5-1 - CASSLQGELEAFF TGCGCCAGCAGCTTACAGGGGGAACTCGAAGCTTTCTTT
- TRBJ2-3 TRBV6-6 - CASSYSVRGEDTQYF TGTGCCAGCAGTTACTCCGTTCGGGGCGAAGATACGCAGTATTTT
- TRBJ2-7 TRBV4-1 few CASSQVAAGMYEQYF TGCGCCAGCAGCCAAGTCGCCGCAGGGATGTACGAGCAGTACTTC
- TRBJ1-1 TRBV4-1 - CASSSLARDRTEAFF TGCGCCAGCAGCTCTCTCGCGCGGGATCGGACTGAAGCTTTCTTT
- TRBJ2-3 TRBV29-1 few CSVELVGTDTQYF TGCAGCGTTGAACTAGTGGGGACAGATACGCAGTATTTT
- TRBJ2-3 TRBV7-9 few CASSFGSTDTQYF TGTGCCAGCAGCTTTGGGAGCACAGATACGCAGTATTTT
- TRBJ1-2 TRBV29-1 - CSAHLSISAYTF TGCAGCGCTCATCTTTCCATAAGCGCCTACACCTTC
TRBD1 TRBJ1-1 TRBV29-1 - CSATQTGRNTEAFF TGCAGCGCGACTCAGACAGGGCGTAACACTGAAGCTTTCTTT
- TRBJ2-2 TRBV7-2 - CASSLVGNTGELFF TGTGCCAGCAGCTTAGTTGGGAACACCGGGGAGCTGTTTTTT
- TRBJ2-3 TRBV4-1 - CASSQEGVITQYF TGCGCCAGCAGCCAAGAAGGTGTCATTACGCAGTATTTT
TRBD1 TRBJ2-6 TRBV19 few CASSIRGGAGANVLTF TGTGCCAGTAGTATCCGAGGGGGCGCTGGGGCCAACGTCCTGACTTTC
- TRBJ1-4 TRBV7-6 - CASSLERFEKLFF TGTGCCAGCAGCTTAGAAAGGTTTGAAAAACTGTTTTTT
TRBD2 TRBJ2-2 TRBV7-9 few CASSLLAGAGELFF TGTGCCAGCAGCTTACTAGCGGGAGCCGGGGAGCTGTTTTTT
- TRBJ2-6 TRBV30 once CAWALVGGANVLTF TGTGCCTGGGCCCTGGTGGGAGGGGCCAACGTCCTGACTTTC
TRBD1 TRBJ1-4 TRBV30 - CAWSSGLTGGNEKLFF TGTGCCTGGAGTTCCGGCTTGACAGGGGGCAACGAAAAACTGTTTTTT
- TRBJ2-1 TRBV9 - CASSLSVNSAYNEQFF TGTGCCAGCAGCCTTAGTGTGAACAGCGCCTACAATGAGCAGTTCTTC
TRBD1 TRBJ2-6 TRBV30 few CAWSLQGYGANVLTF TGTGCCTGGAGCCTACAGGGGTACGGGGCCAACGTCCTGACTTTC
- TRBJ2-7 TRBV6-1 - CASSEAGVEQYF TGTGCCAGCAGTGAGGCCGGTGTCGAGCAGTACTTC
- TRBJ2-7 TRBV29-1 - CSVARDADEQYF TGCAGCGTTGCGAGGGACGCGGACGAGCAGTACTTC
TRBD1 TRBJ2-7 TRBV14 few CASSRGQIPPYEQYF TGTGCCAGCAGCCGGGGACAGATTCCACCCTACGAGCAGTACTTC
TRBD1 TRBJ2-6 TRBV2 - CASSRQGFSGANVLTF TGTGCCAGCTCGAGACAGGGGTTTTCTGGGGCCAACGTCCTGACTTTC
- TRBJ2-3 TRBV30 - CAWRKSGLFTDTQYF TGTGCCTGGAGGAAATCGGGACTCTTCACAGATACGCAGTATTTT
- TRBJ2-7 TRBV18 - CASSLRDKFYEQYF TGTGCCAGCTCACTCCGGGACAAGTTTTACGAGCAGTACTTC
TRBD2 TRBJ2-5 TRBV27 - CASSSGLAGGQETQYF TGTGCCAGCAGTTCCGGACTAGCGGGAGGGCAAGAGACCCAGTACTTC
TRBD2 TRBJ2-3 TRBV30 few CAWRASGGTDTQYF TGTGCCTGGAGGGCTAGCGGGGGCACAGATACGCAGTATTTT
- TRBJ2-2 TRBV2 few CATITLMENTGELFF TGTGCCACAATAACCTTGATGGAGAACACCGGGGAGCTGTTTTTT
- TRBJ1-6 TRBV27 few CASTKTDYNSPLHF TGTGCCAGCACCAAGACTGATTATAATTCACCCCTCCACTTT
- TRBJ2-7 TRBV18 few CASSPGRDEQYF TGTGCCAGCTCACCGGGCAGGGACGAGCAGTACTTC
- TRBJ2-1 TRBV19 few CASSAGISYNEQFF TGTGCCAGTAGTGCGGGAATCTCCTACAATGAGCAGTTCTTC
- TRBJ2-2 TRBV9 - CASSVVSNTGELFF TGTGCCAGCAGCGTAGTTTCCAACACCGGGGAGCTGTTTTTT
- TRBJ1-2 TRBV27 - CASHWGRGRNYGYTF TGTGCCAGCCATTGGGGCAGGGGACGCAACTATGGCTACACCTTC
TRBD2 TRBJ2-1 TRBV7-3 - CASRDAASGVYNEQFF TGTGCCAGCAGGGACGCGGCTAGCGGGGTCTACAATGAGCAGTTCTTC
- TRBJ1-1 TRBV2 - CASSEGARDTEAFF TGTGCCAGCAGTGAGGGGGCAAGGGACACTGAAGCTTTCTTT
TRBD2 TRBJ2-7 TRBV5-1 few CASSLVASGSGEQYF TGCGCCAGCAGCTTGGTGGCTAGCGGGAGTGGCGAGCAGTACTTC
TRBD1 TRBJ1-2 TRBV6-1 - CASSEKPPGQGAETF TGTGCCAGCAGCGAGAAACCTCCGGGACAGGGGGCTGAAACCTTC
- TRBJ1-1 TRBV29-1 - CSVTRYTEAFF TGCAGCGTGACACGGTACACTGAAGCTTTCTTT
- TRBJ2-7 TRBV6-5 - CASSYRSYEQYF TGTGCCAGCAGTTACCGCTCCTACGAGCAGTACTTC
- TRBJ1-1 TRBV29-1 - CSVTRRGAMNTEAFF TGCAGCGTTACGCGAAGGGGGGCAATGAACACTGAAGCTTTCTTT
- TRBJ1-2 TRBV30 - CAWSADGEDGYTF TGTGCCTGGAGTGCAGACGGGGAGGATGGCTACACCTTC
TRBD2 TRBJ2-3 TRBV29-1 few CATGTGTSRTDTQYF TGCGCCACAGGTACCGGGACTAGCCGCACAGATACGCAGTATTTT
- TRBJ2-1 TRBV30 - CAWQFSSYNEQFF TGTGCCTGGCAGTTTTCCTCCTACAATGAGCAGTTCTTC
- TRBJ2-7 TRBV30 - CAWSVWQDEQYF TGTGCCTGGAGTGTCTGGCAGGACGAGCAGTACTTC